The clone carrying this TCR beta chain has more than one count but fewer than ten. Its antigen is not identified. Germline loops: CDR1 DFQATT, CDR2 SNEGSKA (reference sequence). The CDR3 has 14 amino acids. The V end lost 0 bases, the J end lost 5 bases, and 13 bases lay between the germline ends. The authors ran a second PCR of about 6 to 12 cycles using a sample-barcoded 5' primer and a J-beta primer mix. TCRdb independently ran MiXCR on the 5' RACE reads; one entry per CDR3 protein. Here the sample spans about 1.4 million distinct CDR3 sequences, approximately 60% being singletons. The sample is drawn from a study of blood T cells in healthy people across ages. Study-level information: Template switching recovered approximately one barcoded beta molecule for every two T cells.

General study results and limits: Investigators treated diversity estimates from one million T cells as underestimates.

The sample taken for sequencing was blood. The chain employs TRBV20-1 and TRBJ2-5; D may be TRBD1 (6 bases). The source is a man younger than 35 in good health. The DNA for the CDR3 is TGCAGTGCTAGAGAACAGGGTCAGGGGGAGACCCAGTACTTC. The encoded protein is CSAREQGQGETQYF.